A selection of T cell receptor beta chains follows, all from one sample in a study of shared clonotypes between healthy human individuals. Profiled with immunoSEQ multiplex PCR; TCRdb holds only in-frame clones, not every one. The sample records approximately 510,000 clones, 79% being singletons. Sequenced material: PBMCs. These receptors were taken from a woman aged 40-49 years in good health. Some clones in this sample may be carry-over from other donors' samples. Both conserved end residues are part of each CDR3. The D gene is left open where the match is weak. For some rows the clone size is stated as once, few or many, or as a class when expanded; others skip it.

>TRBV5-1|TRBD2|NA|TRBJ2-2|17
CASSLAAAGGDTGELFF
TGCGCCAGCAGCTTGGCCGCGGCGGGAGGGGACACCGGGGAGCTGTTTTTT
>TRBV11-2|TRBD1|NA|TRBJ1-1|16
CASSFIPGQGEVEAFF
TGTGCCAGCAGCTTTATACCGGGACAGGGTGAGGTTGAAGCTTTCTTT
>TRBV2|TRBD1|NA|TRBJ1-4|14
CASGMTGNNEKLFF
TGTGCCAGCGGGATGACAGGGAACAATGAAAAACTGTTTTTT
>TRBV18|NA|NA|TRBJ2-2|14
CASSQKAGTGELFF
TGTGCCAGCTCACAAAAGGCAGGCACCGGGGAGCTGTTTTTT
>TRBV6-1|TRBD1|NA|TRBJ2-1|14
CASRGQGFWNEQFF
TGTGCCAGCAGAGGACAGGGGTTTTGGAATGAGCAGTTCTTC
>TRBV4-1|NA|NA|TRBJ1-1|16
CASSHRLYIENTEAFF
TGCGCCAGCAGCCATCGTTTGTACATAGAAAACACTGAAGCTTTCTTT
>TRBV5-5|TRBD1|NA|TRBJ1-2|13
CASRQGPLYGYTF
TGTGCCAGCAGACAGGGGCCTTTGTATGGCTACACCTTC
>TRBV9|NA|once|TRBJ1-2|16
CASSPLVTAIEYGYTF
TGTGCCAGCAGCCCCCTCGTTACAGCGATTGAGTATGGCTACACCTTC
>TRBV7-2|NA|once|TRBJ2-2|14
CASSLGTRVGELFF
TGTGCCAGCAGCTTAGGAACTAGAGTCGGGGAGCTGTTTTTT
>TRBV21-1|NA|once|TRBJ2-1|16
CASSKLPEGISREQFF
TGTGCCAGCAGCAAACTCCCGGAGGGTATTTCGCGTGAGCAGTTCTTC
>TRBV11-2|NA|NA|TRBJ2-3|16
CASSLVGYPSTDTQYF
TGTGCCAGCAGCTTAGTCGGCTACCCTAGCACAGATACGCAGTATTTT
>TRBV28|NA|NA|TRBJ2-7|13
CASSLGAHYEQYF
TGTGCCAGCAGTTTAGGGGCCCACTACGAGCAGTACTTC
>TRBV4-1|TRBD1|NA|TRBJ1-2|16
CASSRPRSDRGGGYTF
TGCGCCAGCAGCCGCCCAAGGTCGGACAGGGGCGGTGGCTACACCTTC
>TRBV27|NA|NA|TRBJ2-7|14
CASSSRQASYEQYF
TGTGCCAGCAGTTCTCGACAGGCCTCCTACGAGCAGTACTTC
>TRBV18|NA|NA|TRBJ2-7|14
CASSPGPQSAEQYF
TGTGCCAGCTCACCAGGTCCTCAATCGGCCGAGCAGTACTTC
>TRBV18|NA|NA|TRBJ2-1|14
CASSPGATYNEQFF
TGTGCCAGCTCCCCCGGAGCCACCTACAATGAGCAGTTCTTC
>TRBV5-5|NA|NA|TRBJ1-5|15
CASRYRDGQNQPQHF
TGTGCCAGCAGATACCGGGACGGTCAAAATCAGCCCCAGCATTTT
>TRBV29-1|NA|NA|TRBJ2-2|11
CSVGGPGELFF
TGCAGCGTTGGGGGACCCGGGGAGCTGTTTTTT
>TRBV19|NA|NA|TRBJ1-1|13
CASRPAGGTEAFF
TGTGCCAGTCGCCCCGCGGGAGGAACTGAAGCTTTCTTT
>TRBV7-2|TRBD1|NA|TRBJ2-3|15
CASSLGGTGTDTQYF
TGTGCCAGCAGCTTAGGGGGGACAGGAACAGATACGCAGTATTTT
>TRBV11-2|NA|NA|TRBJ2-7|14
CASSPHTSAYEQYF
TGTGCCAGCAGCCCACATACTAGTGCCTACGAGCAGTACTTC
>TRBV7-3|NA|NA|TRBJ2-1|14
CASSPLAASNEQFF
TGTGCCAGCAGCCCCCTGGCCGCAAGCAATGAGCAGTTCTTC
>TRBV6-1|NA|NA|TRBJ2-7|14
CASSFGELLTGQYF
TGTGCCAGCAGTTTCGGAGAGCTTTTGACCGGGCAGTACTTC
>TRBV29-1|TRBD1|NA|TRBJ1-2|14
CSVETLGQLYGYTF
TGCAGCGTTGAGACGTTGGGACAGCTCTATGGCTACACCTTC
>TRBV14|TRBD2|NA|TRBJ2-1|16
CASSQDLSGIGDEQFF
TGTGCCAGCAGCCAAGATCTTAGCGGGATCGGGGATGAGCAGTTCTTC
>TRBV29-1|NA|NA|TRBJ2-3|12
CSVVLVTDTQYF
TGCAGCGTTGTGCTAGTCACAGATACGCAGTATTTT
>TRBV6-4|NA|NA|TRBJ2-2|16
CASSDTYRLPTGELFF
TGTGCCAGCAGTGACACCTATCGGCTCCCCACCGGGGAGCTGTTTTTT
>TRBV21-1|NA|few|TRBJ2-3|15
CASKGGRCNTDTQYF
TGTGCCAGCAAGGGCGGGAGATGTAACACAGATACGCAGTATTTT
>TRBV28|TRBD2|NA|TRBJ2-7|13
CASTVSGTYEQYF
TGTGCCAGCACCGTTAGCGGGACCTACGAGCAGTACTTC
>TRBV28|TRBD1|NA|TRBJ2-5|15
CASSFRGGGQETQYF
TGTGCCAGCAGTTTTCGAGGGGGCGGCCAAGAGACCCAGTACTTC
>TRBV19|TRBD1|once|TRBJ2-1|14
CASRDRGSDNEQFF
TGTGCCAGTAGAGACAGGGGGTCTGACAATGAGCAGTTCTTC
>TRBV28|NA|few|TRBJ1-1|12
CASSFGRLGAFF
TGTGCCAGCAGCTTTGGGAGGCTGGGGGCTTTCTTT
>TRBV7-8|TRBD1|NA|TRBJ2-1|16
CASSLARDRTYNEQFF
TGTGCCAGCAGCTTAGCCCGGGACAGGACCTACAATGAGCAGTTCTTC
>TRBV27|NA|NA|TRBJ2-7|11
CASSVGYEQYF
TGTGCCAGCAGTGTGGGTTACGAGCAGTACTTC